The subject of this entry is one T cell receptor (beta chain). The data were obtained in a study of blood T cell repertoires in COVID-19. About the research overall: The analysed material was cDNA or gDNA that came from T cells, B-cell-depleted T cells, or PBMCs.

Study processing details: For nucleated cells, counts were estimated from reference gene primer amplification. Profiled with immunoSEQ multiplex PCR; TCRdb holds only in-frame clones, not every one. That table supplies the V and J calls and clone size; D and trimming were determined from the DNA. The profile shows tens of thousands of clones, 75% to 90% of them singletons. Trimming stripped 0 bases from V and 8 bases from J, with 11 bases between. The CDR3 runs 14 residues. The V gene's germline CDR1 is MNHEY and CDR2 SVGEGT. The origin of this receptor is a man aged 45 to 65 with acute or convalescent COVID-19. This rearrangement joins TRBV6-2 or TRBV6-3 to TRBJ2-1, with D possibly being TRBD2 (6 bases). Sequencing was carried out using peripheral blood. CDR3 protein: CASSYSAGSYEQFF. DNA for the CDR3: TGTGCCAGCAGTTACTCAGCGGGCTCGTATGAGCAGTTCTTC.